These T cell receptor beta chains were read from a single sample in a study of cytomegalovirus exposure and HLA in healthy donors. The assay was immunoSEQ multiplex PCR, and TCRdb's table has in-frame clones only and misses some. The profile shows approximately 130,000 clones, 70% to 80% of them singletons. The specimen sequenced was PBMCs. The receptor set was obtained from a woman aged 50 to 60 in good health and CMV-seropositive. Both conserved end residues are part of each CDR3. A D gene is named only where the DNA matches it firmly. Some rows mark clone size as missing; the rest say once, few, many or name a class of expanded clone.

V: TRBV27; J: TRBJ2-7; length: 15; size: -; D: -; DNA: TGTGCCAGCAGTTTATTCTCTCGGTCAGCGAGGGAGCAGTACTTC; CDR3: CASSLFSRSAREQYF
V: TRBV6-5; J: TRBJ1-1; length: 13; size: -; D: -; DNA: TGTGCCAGCAGTTCCAACAGGGACACTGAAGCTTTCTTT; CDR3: CASSSNRDTEAFF
V: TRBV5-1; J: TRBJ2-3; length: 17; size: -; D: TRBD2; DNA: TGCGCCAGCAACGTGGTCAAGAGCGGGGGGCAAACAGATACGCAGTATTTT; CDR3: CASNVVKSGGQTDTQYF
V: TRBV4-3; J: TRBJ2-6; length: 17; size: once; D: -; DNA: TGCGCCAGCAGCCAAGTTCGACGGAGCTCTGGGGCCAACGTCCTGACTTTC; CDR3: CASSQVRRSSGANVLTF
V: TRBV9; J: TRBJ2-3; length: 15; size: -; D: TRBD2; DNA: TGTGCCAGCAGCCCGAGCGGGAGGGAGGCAGATACGCAGTATTTT; CDR3: CASSPSGREADTQYF
V: TRBV5-1; J: TRBJ1-1; length: 17; size: -; D: TRBD1; DNA: TGCGCCAGCAGCTTGGAGGTGACAGGGGGAATCGGCACTGAAGCTTTCTTT; CDR3: CASSLEVTGGIGTEAFF
V: TRBV5-1; J: TRBJ2-3; length: 13; size: -; D: -; DNA: TGCGCCAGCAGCTTGGTCCCTACAGATACGCAGTATTTT; CDR3: CASSLVPTDTQYF
V: TRBV27; J: TRBJ2-2; length: 17; size: -; D: -; DNA: TGTGCCAGCAGTTTATCTCGGGGAGGATCGAACACCGGGGAGCTGTTTTTT; CDR3: CASSLSRGGSNTGELFF
V: TRBV4-3; J: TRBJ2-3; length: 16; size: few; D: -; DNA: TGCGCCAGCAGCCAAGTGGGCCCTCCAAGCACAGATACGCAGTATTTT; CDR3: CASSQVGPPSTDTQYF
V: TRBV9; J: TRBJ2-5; length: 11; size: once; D: -; DNA: TGTGCCAGCAGCGCTCTACAGACCCAGTACTTC; CDR3: CASSALQTQYF
V: TRBV5-1; J: TRBJ2-5; length: 17; size: few; D: TRBD2; DNA: TGCGCCAGCAGCTCGGTCGGGACTAGCGTAGTGAAAGAGACCCAGTACTTC; CDR3: CASSSVGTSVVKETQYF
V: TRBV5-1; J: TRBJ2-1; length: 19; size: -; D: TRBD2; DNA: TGCGCCAGCAGCCTACCGGGACTAGCGGGAGTGGGGTATTCCAATGAGCAGTTCTTC; CDR3: CASSLPGLAGVGYSNEQFF
V: TRBV5-4; J: TRBJ1-1; length: 15; size: -; D: -; DNA: TGTGCCAGCAGCTTTGACGGGGGACCGAACACTGAAGCTTTCTTT; CDR3: CASSFDGGPNTEAFF
V: TRBV2; J: TRBJ1-6; length: 15; size: -; D: TRBD1; DNA: TGTGCCAGCAGGACAGGGATCGCGGCTAATTCACCCCTCCACTTT; CDR3: CASRTGIAANSPLHF
V: TRBV15; J: TRBJ2-7; length: 12; size: once; D: -; DNA: TGTGCCACCAGCAACCGGGGAGGCGAGCAGTACTTC; CDR3: CATSNRGGEQYF
V: TRBV6-1; J: TRBJ2-1; length: 15; size: few; D: TRBD2; DNA: TGTGCCAGCAGCGAGAGCGGGAGGGGATACAATGAGCAGTTCTTC; CDR3: CASSESGRGYNEQFF
V: TRBV4-3; J: TRBJ1-6; length: 13; size: -; D: -; DNA: TGCGCCAGCAGCCAAGACAGGGCGTCACCCCTCCACTTT; CDR3: CASSQDRASPLHF
V: TRBV27; J: TRBJ1-1; length: 19; size: -; D: -; DNA: TGTGCCAGCAGTTTATCGAGGGGGAGTTTAGGCGGCCCGAACACTGAAGCTTTCTTT; CDR3: CASSLSRGSLGGPNTEAFF